This entry lists 30 T cell receptor beta chains sequenced from one sample in a study of molecular identifiers for immune sequencing clone quantification. From the PCR reads, TCRdb called clonotypes with MiXCR, one entry per CDR3 protein. The top ten clones hold roughly 1% of a sample with approximately 97,000 distinct CDR3 sequences, roughly a quarter of them seen once. The sample consisted of naive CD8+ T cells from blood, with Jurkat cell RNA spiked in. The subset was: FACS-sorted CD8+CD4-CCR7+CD45RA+ naive T cells. These receptors were obtained from a human donor in good health. Some libraries in this study had Jurkat cell RNA spiked in.

The rearrangement links TRBV6-2 or TRBV6-3 to TRBJ1-5; TRBD1 aligns across 8 bases. CDR1 and CDR2 (germline): MNHEY, SVGEGT. Germline trimming cut 5 bases from V and 0 bases from J; bases unmatched to any gene: 9. The CDR3 is 17 amino acids. The CDR3 DNA sequence: TGTGCCAGCAGTAACCGGGACAGGAGCTATAGCAATCAGCCCCAGCATTTT. It is translated as CASSNRDRSYSNQPQHF.

This clonotype appeared many times. The chain has TRBV4-2 and TRBJ2-7; 14 nucleotides line up with TRBD2. Germline CDR1 LGHNA, CDR2 YNFKEQ. V was clipped by 0 bases and J by 5 bases; unmatched bases: 6. The CDR3 has 17 amino acids. CDR3: CASSQDPTSGRAHEQYF. The DNA of the CDR3 is TGTGCCAGCAGCCAAGATCCGACTAGCGGGAGGGCCCACGAGCAGTACTTC.

The chain recombines TRBV30 with TRBJ2-2, with TRBD1 identical over 9 bases. This CDR3 region has 17 residues. Germline V lookup: CDR1 GTSNPN, CDR2 SVGIG (reference sequence). The V segment lost 4 bases and the J segment 4 bases; nucleotides outside the gene matches: 13. CDR3 amino acids: CAWTVAQGAYVTGELFF. CDR3 nucleotides: TGTGCCTGGACCGTGGCACAGGGGGCTTATGTCACCGGGGAGCTGTTTTTT.

In its sample, this clonotype was seen many times. This sequence joins TRBV7-9 and TRBJ2-7, with a tentative D call TRBD2 (5 bases). Germline CDR1 is SEHNR and CDR2 is FQNEAQ (reference sequence). The CDR3 contains 12 residues. V gave up 7 bases and J gave up 3 bases, with 10 bases separating them. In DNA, the CDR3 is TGTGCCAGCACGGACGGGGTCTACGAGCAGTACTTC. Translation gives CASTDGVYEQYF.

Turning to this clonotype: A much bigger clone sits one base away, suggesting this may be a read error. The rearrangement uses TRBV7-9 and TRBJ2-4, with 9 bases matching TRBD1. The germline V gene encodes CDR1 SEHNR and CDR2 FQNEAQ (reference sequence). This CDR3 is built from 16 residues. The CDR3 coding sequence is TGTGCCAGCAGCCCGGGGACAGGGTTAGCCAAACACATTCAGTACTTC. Translation gives CASSPGTGLAKHIQYF.

This sequence joins TRBV2 and TRBJ2-5; 7 bases fit TRBD2. V lost 1 base, J lost 2 bases, and 7 bases stayed unmatched. This CDR3 comprises 16 residues. Germline-derived CDR1 and CDR2 are SNHLY and FYNNEI. CDR3 DNA sequence: TGTGCCAGCAGTGAAGGGTCTAGCGGAAATCAAGAGACCCAGTACTTC. Amino acids: CASSEGSSGNQETQYF.

This clonotype was recorded many times. The chain joins TRBV13 to TRBJ2-3; 9 bases line up with TRBD2. The ends lost 3 bases at V and 1 base at J; junction bases unmatched: 5. CDR1 and CDR2 from the germline V gene are PRHDT and FYEKMQ (reference sequence). This CDR3 comprises 16 residues. The CDR3 bases are TGTGCCAGCAGCTTTCGGCTAGCGGGACGCACAGATACGCAGTATTTT. Translation gives CASSFRLAGRTDTQYF.

About this clonotype itself: This may come from a read error, since a much larger clone is one base off. This chain joins TRBV11-2 and TRBJ1-1, with a tentative D call TRBD1 (5 bases). CDR1 is SGHAT and CDR2 is FQNNGV in the germline V gene. The V gene lost 8 bases and the J gene lost 1 base, with 17 bases spanning the gap. The CDR3 contains 15 residues. The chain's CDR3 is CASRSGHGPNTEAFF. CDR3 sequence (DNA): TGTGCCAGCCGCTCCGGACACGGACCGAACACTGAAGCTTTCTTT.

This clonotype was seen ten or more times. V is TRBV28 and J is TRBJ2-3, with D tentatively TRBD2 (6 bases). There are 14 residues in the CDR3. With 10 bases removed from V and 0 bases from J, the gap between germline ends came to 14 bases. The germline V gene encodes CDR1 MDHEN and CDR2 SYDVKM. CDR3 DNA sequence: TGTGCCATCGGGGGAGCAACTAGCACAGATACGCAGTATTTT. It encodes CAIGGATSTDTQYF.

This clonotype was detected ten times or more. This chain links TRBV6-5 with TRBJ2-5; D is possibly TRBD2 (6 bases). V was shortened by 0 bases and J by 4 bases, with 12 bases between the two germline ends. CDR3 length: 15 residues. CDR1 and CDR2 from the germline V gene are MNHEY and SVGAGI. CDR3 amino acids: CASSYSGDGGETQYF. CDR3 DNA: TGTGCCAGCAGTTACTCCGGGGACGGGGGAGAGACCCAGTACTTC.

The sample holds many counts of this clonotype. The chain employs TRBV7-2 and TRBJ1-5; D is perhaps TRBD1 (5 bases). Germline lookup yields CDR1 SGHTA and CDR2 FQGNSA. V lost 5 bases, J lost 0 bases, and 11 bases lay in between. The CDR3 consists of 15 residues. Written as DNA, the CDR3 is TGTGCCAGCAGCCCACAGGATTATAGCAATCAGCCCCAGCATTTT. Its protein is CASSPQDYSNQPQHF. Variable domain in full (rest from reference TRBV7-2 and TRBJ1-5): GAGVSQSPSNKVTEKGKDVELRCDPISGHTALYWYRQSLGQGLEFLIYFQGNSAPDKSGLPSDRFSAERTGGSVSTLTIQRTQQEDSAVYLCASSPQDYSNQPQHFGDGTRLSIL.

As to this clonotype: A much larger clone lies one base from this, so it may be a read error. Likely a read error: the CDR3 ends without its conserved phenylalanine or tryptophan. This chain connects TRBV2 to TRBJ2-5; D perhaps matches TRBD1 (6 bases). This CDR3 is 15 amino acids long. Trimming removed 4 bases from V and 2 bases from J, with 14 bases in between. The germline V gene has CDR1 SNHLY and CDR2 FYNNEI. This CDR3 reads CASSVEGHIQETQYS. CDR3 nucleotides: TGTGCCAGCAGTGTAGAGGGACACATACAAGAGACCCAGTACTCC.

There are a few counts of this clonotype. The V call is TRBV11-2, the J call TRBJ2-1, with 10 positions matching TRBD2. The V gene's germline CDR1 is SGHAT and CDR2 FQNNGV. This CDR3 comprises 16 residues. J was trimmed by 4 bases and V by 5 bases; bases with no gene match: 8. CDR3 nucleotides: TGTGCCAGCAGCCATATTAGCGGGGGGAAATACAATGAGCAGTTCTTC. Translation: CASSHISGGKYNEQFF.

This clonotype occurred many times. The genes are TRBV30 and TRBJ2-7, with D possibly TRBD1 on 6 matching bases. The germline gives CDR1 GTSNPN, CDR2 SVGIG (reference sequence). V lost 3 bases, J lost 0 bases, and 12 bases lay in between. The CDR3 spans 14 residues. CDR3 in DNA: TGTGCCTGGAGCCAGGGGCTCTTCTCCTACGAGCAGTACTTC. This translates into CAWSQGLFSYEQYF.

The rearrangement uses TRBV5-1 and TRBJ2-5; D possibly uses TRBD1 or TRBD2 (5 bases each). In germline, CDR1 is SGHRS, CDR2 YFSETQ. The V end was cut by 4 bases, the J end by 5 bases, with 18 bases between. This CDR3 contains 15 residues. The DNA for the CDR3 is TGCGCCAGCAGCGGGGACCAGGTTCGGGCGGAGACCCAGTACTTC. It is translated as CASSGDQVRAETQYF.

This clonotype was seen a few times. The rearrangement joins TRBV12-3 or TRBV12-4 to TRBJ2-7; no firm D call. The germline V and J ends were trimmed by 3 bases and 2 bases, with 5 bases remaining between them. There are 12 residues in the CDR3. This chain's CDR3 is CASSFSTYEQYF. The CDR3 nucleotides read TGTGCCAGCAGTTTTAGTACCTACGAGCAGTACTTC.

This clonotype was counted at least ten times. The chain recombines TRBV11-2 with TRBJ1-1; maybe TRBD1 (5 bases). Germline CDR1 and CDR2: SGHAT and FQNNGV. This CDR3 spans 12 amino acids. With 5 bases removed from V and 7 bases from J, the gap between germline ends came to 11 bases. The DNA for the CDR3 is TGTGCCAGCAGCCCCCAGGGATTTGAAGCTTTCTTT. Translation: CASSPQGFEAFF.

This clonotype was counted a few times. This chain joins TRBV19 and TRBJ2-3; D might be TRBD1 (6 bases). The CDR3 extends over 15 amino acids. Deletions cut 3 bases from V and 1 base from J, with 11 bases between. Germline V gives CDR1 LNHDA, CDR2 SQIVND (reference sequence). The CDR3: CASSIGAGGTDTQYF. The CDR3 DNA is TGTGCCAGTAGTATCGGGGCAGGGGGCACAGATACGCAGTATTTT.

With respect to this clonotype: Being one base from a much bigger clone, this may be a read error. This rearrangement joins TRBV7-9 to TRBJ2-7; D is possibly TRBD1 (6 bases). This CDR3 has 14 residues. CDR1 is SEHNR and CDR2 is FQNEAQ in the germline V gene (reference sequence). Written as DNA, the CDR3 is TGTGCCAGCAGGCCCGAGGACAGCACCTACGGGCAGTACTTC. Residues: CASRPEDSTYGQYF.

This clonotype was found many times. V usage is TRBV11-2 and J usage is TRBJ2-7; D possibly matches TRBD1 or TRBD2 (5 bases each). CDR1 SGHAT and CDR2 FQNNGV come from the germline V gene. The V end lost 7 bases, the J end lost 3 bases, and 16 bases lay between the germline ends. This CDR3 is built from 14 residues. This chain's CDR3 is CASTLDGTYYEQYF. CDR3 nucleotides: TGTGCCAGCACCCTGGACGGGACGTACTACGAGCAGTACTTC.

Comment on this clonotype: One end of the junction varies from germline; a read error may be responsible. The rearrangement links TRBV5-3 to TRBJ1-4; 7 bases map to TRBD1. TRBV5-3 is recorded as an ORF, its role being uncertain. This CDR3 has 13 amino acids. In DNA, the CDR3 is TGTGCCAGCACCGGGACAGATAATGAAAAACTGGTTTTT. It specifies CASTGTDNEKLVF.

A note on this clonotype: One base away lies a much larger clone, so this may be a sequencing read error. V and J are TRBV28 and TRBJ2-5, with 7 positions matching TRBD2. The CDR3 sequence is 15 residues long. CDR1 and CDR2 (germline): MDHEN, SYDVKM. CDR3 nucleotides: TGTGCCAGCAGTTTATCCCCTAGCGGCCAAGGGACCCAGTACTTC. Translated: CASSLSPSGQGTQYF.

For this clonotype: Being one base from a much bigger clone, this may be a read error. This chain uses TRBV11-2 with TRBJ2-7; D is perhaps TRBD1 (6 bases). The germline gives CDR1 SGHAT, CDR2 FQNNGV. The CDR3 runs 15 residues. The CDR3 nucleotides read TGTGCCCGCAGCGAGGGGGTGTCAGGCGGCTACGAGCAGTACTTC. It translates to CARSEGVSGGYEQYF.

In its sample, this clonotype was seen many times. V gene TRBV4-3 combines with J gene TRBJ2-7, with 7 bases fitting TRBD1. CDR1 and CDR2 from the germline V gene are LGHNA and YSLEER. This CDR3 is built from 13 residues. V shed 3 bases and J 3 bases; nucleotides not matched to a gene: 2. The CDR3 nucleotides read TGCGCCAGCAGCCAGGGACAGAACTACGAGCAGTACTTC. The encoded protein is CASSQGQNYEQYF.

This clonotype was counted between two and nine times. V and J are TRBV28 and TRBJ1-3, with a weak D call TRBD1 (6 bases). Per the germline V gene, CDR1 is MDHEN and CDR2 is SYDVKM. The CDR3 runs 15 residues. Trimming took off 3 bases at V and 0 bases at J, with 9 bases between the two ends. In nucleotides, the CDR3 is TGTGCCAGCAGTTTCGACAGGAACTCTGGAAACACCATATATTTT. It translates to CASSFDRNSGNTIYF.

At least ten counts were recorded for this clonotype. The chain links TRBV4-3 to TRBJ2-1; 9 bases are a match to TRBD2. V shed 0 bases, J shed 0 bases, and the junction held 0 bases outside the gene matches. Per the germline V gene, CDR1 is LGHNA and CDR2 is YSLEER. The CDR3 has 16 residues. CDR3 protein: CASSQDSGSSYNEQFF. The CDR3 bases are TGCGCCAGCAGCCAAGATAGCGGGAGCTCCTACAATGAGCAGTTCTTC.

A remark on this clonotype: The conserved final phenylalanine or tryptophan is absent from the CDR3, which likely points to a read error. V is TRBV5-1 and J is TRBJ2-5, with D perhaps TRBD1 (6 bases). This CDR3 region has 17 residues. Germline CDR1 reads SGHRS; CDR2 reads YFSETQ. V was shortened by 3 bases and J by 8 bases, with 26 bases between the two germline ends. CDR3 protein: CASSSAAGVTTGDTQYL. In DNA form, the CDR3 reads TGCGCCAGCAGCTCCGCGGCAGGGGTGACCACCGGGGACACCCAGTACCTC.

Points on this clonotype: It may be a read error: a sequence one base away is much more abundant. The chain has TRBV9 and TRBJ2-4; D not resolved. Germline V gene lookup returns CDR1 SGDLS and CDR2 YYNGEE. The CDR3 spans 14 residues. Trimming stripped 0 bases from V and 5 bases from J, with 9 bases between. CDR3 nucleotides: TGTGCCAGCAGCGTAGACGGGTCCGAAAACATTCAGTACTTC. It is translated as CASSVDGSENIQYF.

This clonotype turned up a few times. This chain uses TRBV6-2 or TRBV6-3 with TRBJ2-7; no definite D call. The CDR3 totals 14 residues. From germline, CDR1 is MNHEY and CDR2 SVGEGT. V lost 7 bases and J lost 2, with 15 bases in between. CDR3 region: CASKIWTGPYEQYF. The CDR3 DNA is TGTGCCAGCAAGATTTGGACGGGTCCCTACGAGCAGTACTTC.

In its sample, this clonotype was seen many times. The V call is TRBV4-1, the J call TRBJ2-7, with TRBD1 matching over 8 bases. Germline lookup yields CDR1 MGHRA and CDR2 YSYEKL. The CDR3 sequence is 15 residues long. Trimming removed 2 bases from V and 3 bases from J; junction bases left unmatched: 6. The chain's CDR3 is CASSQIPGGSYEQYF. Here the CDR3 DNA reads TGCGCCAGCAGCCAAATTCCAGGGGGCAGCTACGAGCAGTACTTC.